The source of this T cell receptor beta chain is a study of blood T cell repertoires in COVID-19. Germline CDR1 is MGHDK and CDR2 is SYGVNS. The CDR3 contains 16 residues. Trimming removed 2 bases from V and 2 bases from J; junction bases left unmatched: 7. In the authors' workflow: The authors estimated nucleated cell counts from reference gene primer amplification. The table came from immunoSEQ multiplex PCR; TCRdb's copy has only in-frame clones and leaves some out. The V and J calls and clone size come from that table; D and trimming were worked out from the DNA. The sample carries a few hundred thousand clones, 70% to 90% recorded once.

Sequences were obtained from peripheral blood. This clonotype originated in a woman aged 70-85 years with active or convalescent COVID-19. The chain links TRBV25-1 to TRBJ1-2, with 8 bases that match TRBD1. The CDR3 is CASSEARGRTNYGYTF. CDR3 in DNA: TGTGCCAGCAGTGAAGCCAGGGGGCGGACAAACTATGGCTACACCTTC.